The next 20 T cell receptor beta chains were all read from a single sample in a study of cytomegalovirus exposure and HLA in healthy donors. 13 Jbeta primers and 60 Vbeta primers were used for the PCR. Assay used: immunoSEQ multiplex PCR; TCRdb lists only in-frame clones, some missing. The sample contains about 120,000 clones, roughly 80% of which appear only once. Sequencing used PBMCs. The source is a woman aged 45 to 65 in good health and CMV-seronegative.

The rearrangement uses TRBV29-1 and TRBJ2-3; tentative D call: TRBD1 (6 bases). CDR3 length: 14 residues. V shed 0 bases and J shed 6 bases, with 13 bases lying between them. Germline CDR1 SQVTM, CDR2 ANQGSEA. The CDR3 is CSVEEGTIEDTQYF. The CDR3 bases are TGCAGCGTTGAAGAAGGGACAATTGAGGATACGCAGTATTTT.

This sequence joins TRBV28 and TRBJ2-7; 12 bases match TRBD2. The CDR3 is 14 amino acids. With 2 bases clipped from V and 6 bases from J, the junction kept 2 bases outside the gene matches. From germline, CDR1 is MDHEN and CDR2 SYDVKM. CDR3 nucleotides: TGTGCCAGCAGTTTAGCACTAGCGGGAGGCGAGCAGTACTTC. This encodes CASSLALAGGEQYF.

This clone appeared a single time. The chain joins TRBV11-2 to TRBJ1-1; D possibly corresponds to TRBD1 (5 bases). Germline loops: CDR1 SGHAT, CDR2 FQNNGV. Trimming shortened V by 6 bases and J by 5 bases, and 16 bases separated the two germline ends. The CDR3 totals 14 residues. The CDR3: CASRSGVAGTEAFF. The CDR3 DNA is TGTGCCAGCAGATCGGGGGTTGCGGGTACTGAAGCTTTCTTT.

This clone was picked up one time. The V gene is TRBV7-2, the J gene TRBJ2-1; D is unclear. CDR3 length: 13 residues. Germline V CDR1 and CDR2: SGHTA, FQGNSA. V lost 0 bases to trimming and J lost 6 bases, with 6 bases between them. CDR3 sequence: CASSLAATNEQFF. DNA of the CDR3: TGTGCCAGCAGCTTAGCAGCGACCAATGAGCAGTTCTTC.

This clone has a single count. The chain has TRBV27 and TRBJ1-1, with D hard to call. This CDR3 is built from 13 residues. The V end was cut by 8 bases, the J end by 5 bases, with 15 bases between. CDR1 is MNHEY, CDR2 SMNVEV, per germline (reference sequence). As DNA, the CDR3 is TGTGCCAGCGCCCGGGGAGGAAGGACTGAAGCTTTCTTT. Protein sequence: CASARGGRTEAFF.

In regard to this clone: A much larger clone differs by one base, so this may be a read error. V is TRBV7-9 and J is TRBJ2-7, with TRBD1 matching 7 bases. CDR3 length: 16 residues. Looked up from germline, CDR1 is SEHNR and CDR2 is FQNEAQ (reference sequence). CDR3 in DNA: TGTTCCAGCAGCCAAGATCCGGCAGGGGGTCTTGGGGAGCAGTACTTC. As protein: CSSSQDPAGGLGEQYF.

V is TRBV5-4 and J is TRBJ2-1; 7 bases are shared with TRBD2. V gave up 2 bases and J gave up 8 bases; unmatched junction bases: 10. The CDR3 totals 15 residues. Per the germline V gene, CDR1 is SGHNT and CDR2 is YYREEE (reference sequence). The CDR3 reads CASSFWGGRFDEQFF. CDR3 DNA sequence: TGTGCCAGCAGCTTTTGGGGCGGGAGATTCGATGAGCAGTTCTTC.

The chain joins TRBV15 to TRBJ2-7; possibly TRBD1 for D (6 bases). This CDR3 region has 15 residues. The germline gives CDR1 LNHNV, CDR2 YYDKDF (reference sequence). V was pared by 1 base and J by 5 bases, with 15 bases between. This CDR3 reads CATSRGLQGSDEQYF. In DNA form, the CDR3 reads TGTGCCACCAGCAGAGGATTGCAGGGGAGCGACGAGCAGTACTTC.

The V and J genes are TRBV14 and TRBJ1-2, with TRBD1 matching over 8 bases. V gave up 4 bases and J gave up 4 bases; unmatched junction bases: 8. CDR3 length equals 15 residues. CDR1 and CDR2 (germline): SGHDN, FVKESK. This chain's CDR3 is CASSPTQGATYGYTF. CDR3 coding DNA: TGTGCCAGCAGCCCGACCCAGGGGGCGACCTATGGCTACACCTTC.

The chain employs TRBV5-4 and TRBJ2-7, with 7 nucleotides matching TRBD2. CDR3 length: 13 residues. The junction had 0 bases not matched to a gene; V was cut back by 0 bases and J by 3 bases. Germline values: CDR1 SGHNT, CDR2 YYREEE (reference sequence). The CDR3 region is CASSLASGYEQYF. The CDR3 DNA reads as TGTGCCAGCAGCTTGGCTAGCGGCTACGAGCAGTACTTC.

Concerning this clone: Other DNA sequences in this sample translate to the same CDR3. This CDR3 reads CASSLSNGQGPQHF. The CDR3 nucleotides are TGTGCCAGCAGTCTGTCCAACGGCCAGGGGCCTCAGCATTTT. The chain has TRBV2 and TRBJ1-5, with D perhaps matching TRBD1 (6 bases). Trimming cost V 5 bases and J 13 bases, with 21 bases left between them. The CDR3 extends over 14 amino acids. Germline CDR1 and CDR2: SNHLY and FYNNEI.

The sample holds one count of this clone. The chain is built from TRBV27 and TRBJ2-7, with 8 bases fitting TRBD1. This CDR3 has 15 amino acids. CDR1 is MNHEY and CDR2 is SMNVEV in the germline V gene (reference sequence). The V and J ends lost 6 bases and 2 bases, in that order; junction bases with no gene match: 9. The CDR3 bases are TGTGCCAGCAGGGGGATTGGACAGGGTGCCTACGAGCAGTACTTC. This sequence encodes CASRGIGQGAYEQYF.

The rearrangement links TRBV6-5 to TRBJ1-6; TRBD1 might be the D (6 bases). This CDR3 has 15 amino acids. Trimming removed 7 bases at V and 9 bases at J, with 19 bases between. Germline loops: CDR1 MNHEY, CDR2 SVGAGI. The CDR3 region has the DNA TGTGCCAGCACCCCACGTATACAGGGCAGTTCACCCCTCCACTTT. Protein sequence: CASTPRIQGSSPLHF.

The chain links TRBV7-9 to TRBJ2-1; perhaps TRBD2 as D (7 bases). The CDR3 consists of 17 residues. Trimming shortened V by 1 base and J by 0 bases, and 13 bases separated the two germline ends. The germline V gene encodes CDR1 SEHNR and CDR2 FQNEAQ (reference sequence). CDR3 coding DNA: TGTGCCAGCAGCTTAGGGGAGGGGGAAAGCTCCTACAATGAGCAGTTCTTC. As protein: CASSLGEGESSYNEQFF.

Only one count was recorded for this clone. V gene TRBV9 combines with J gene TRBJ2-2; D call uncertain. CDR1 is SGDLS, CDR2 YYNGEE, per germline. The CDR3 length is 13 residues. V dropped 0 bases and J dropped 4 bases, with 4 bases sitting between them. DNA of the CDR3: TGTGCCAGCAGCGTAGCTCCCACCGGGGAGCTGTTTTTT. This sequence encodes CASSVAPTGELFF.

A few counts support this clone. An end of the junction differs from the germline gene, which may be a read error. V is TRBV7-3 and J is TRBJ2-1; tentative D call: TRBD2 (5 bases). Germline V gene lookup returns CDR1 SGHTA and CDR2 FQGTGA. The length of the CDR3 is 14 residues. CDR3 region: CSSSLGRLNNEQFF. The CDR3, as DNA: TGTTCCAGCAGCTTAGGGAGACTCAACAATGAGCAGTTCTTC. The variable domain in full, completed from reference TRBV7-3 and TRBJ2-1, reads GAGVSQTPSNKVTEKGKYVELRCDPISGHTALYWYRQSLGQGPEFLIYFQGTGAADDSGLPNDRFFAVRPEGSVSTLKIQRTERGDSAVYLCSSSLGRLNNEQFFGPGTRLTVL.

The CDR3 DNA reads as TGTGCCAGCAGCTTACTAGCGGGAGTGGTAGATACGCAGTATTTT. This translates into CASSLLAGVVDTQYF. The chain employs TRBV7-8 and TRBJ2-3, with TRBD2 matching over 10 bases. V was pared by 2 bases and J by 5 bases, with 4 bases of the junction left unmatched. Germline CDR1 is SGHVS and CDR2 is FQNEAQ. CDR3 length equals 15 residues. Drawing the rest from reference TRBV7-8 and TRBJ2-3, the complete variable domain is GAGVSQSPRYKVAKRGQDVALRCDPISGHVSLFWYQQALGQGPEFLTYFQNEAQLDKSGLPSDRFFAERPEGSVSTLKIQRTQQEDSAVYLCASSLLAGVVDTQYFGPGTRLTVL.

Note on this clone: One end of the junction is discordant with germline, which a read error may explain. The rearrangement links TRBV11-2 to TRBJ2-5; the match to TRBD2 covers 7 bases. Germline V lookup: CDR1 SGHAT, CDR2 FQNNGV. The CDR3 spans 19 residues. CDR3 nucleotides: TGTGCCAGCAGCTTAGGGCTTTCGCGGGAGAAGGAACGTCAAGGGACCCAGTACTTC. Its translation is CASSLGLSREKERQGTQYF.

The gene calls are TRBV29-1 and TRBJ1-2; D may be TRBD1 (6 bases). Trimming took 7 bases from V and 6 from J, leaving 12 bases between them. The CDR3 loop spans 11 amino acids. CDR1 SQVTM and CDR2 ANQGSEA come from the germline V gene. The CDR3 protein is CSGGGGNGYTF. CDR3 DNA: TGCAGCGGGGGGGGCGGGAATGGCTACACCTTC.

The chain combines TRBV2 with TRBJ2-2, with D maybe TRBD1 (6 bases). The length of the CDR3 is 14 residues. Germline-derived CDR1 and CDR2 are SNHLY and FYNNEI. Trimming stripped 4 bases from V and 4 bases from J, with 10 bases between. Here the CDR3 reads CASSGQGRTGELFF. CDR3 nucleotide sequence: TGTGCCAGCAGTGGGCAGGGGCGCACCGGGGAGCTGTTTTTT.